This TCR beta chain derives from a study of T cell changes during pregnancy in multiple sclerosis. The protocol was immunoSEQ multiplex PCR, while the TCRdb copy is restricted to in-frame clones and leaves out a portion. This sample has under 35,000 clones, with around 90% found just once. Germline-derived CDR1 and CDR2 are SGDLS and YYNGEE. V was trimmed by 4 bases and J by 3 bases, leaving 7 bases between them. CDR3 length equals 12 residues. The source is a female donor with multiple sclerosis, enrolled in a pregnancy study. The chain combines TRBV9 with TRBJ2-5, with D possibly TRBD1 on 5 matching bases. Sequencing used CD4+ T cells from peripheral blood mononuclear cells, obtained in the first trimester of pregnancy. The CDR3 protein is CASSPQEETQYF. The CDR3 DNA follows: TGTGCCAGCAGCCCACAGGAAGAGACCCAGTACTTC.